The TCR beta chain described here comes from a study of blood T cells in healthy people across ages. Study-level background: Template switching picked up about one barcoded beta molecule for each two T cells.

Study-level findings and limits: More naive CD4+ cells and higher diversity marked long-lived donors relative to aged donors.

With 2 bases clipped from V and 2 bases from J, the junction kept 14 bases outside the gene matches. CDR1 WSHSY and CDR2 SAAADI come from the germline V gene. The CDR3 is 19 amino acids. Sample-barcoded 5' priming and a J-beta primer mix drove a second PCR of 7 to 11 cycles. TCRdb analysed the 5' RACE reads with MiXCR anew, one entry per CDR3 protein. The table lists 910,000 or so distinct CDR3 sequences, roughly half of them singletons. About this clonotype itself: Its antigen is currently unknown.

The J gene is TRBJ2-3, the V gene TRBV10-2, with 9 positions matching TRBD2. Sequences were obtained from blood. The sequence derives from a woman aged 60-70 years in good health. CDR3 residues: CASSELGTGGRALTDTQYF. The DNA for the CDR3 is TGCGCCAGCAGTGAGCTAGGGACTGGCGGGAGGGCCCTCACAGATACGCAGTATTTT.